A selection of T cell receptor beta chains follows, all from one sample in a study of cytomegalovirus exposure and HLA in healthy donors. Repertoires were generated with immunoSEQ multiplex PCR, while TCRdb's copy carries only in-frame clones and drops some. Of around 250,000 clones in the sample, around 81% are singletons; the top ten hold about 7.3%. Sequencing was done on a sample of PBMCs. The receptors here all came from a woman aged 55 to 70 in good health and CMV-seropositive. Both conserved end residues are trimmed from each CDR3. D genes are given only for firm matches.

.	TRBV7-9	ASTPGRSGPQETQY
.	TRBV11-1	ASSLAGGNQPQH
.	TRBV5-1	ASSREGGNEKLF
TRBD1	TRBV7-2	ASSLGQGFQPQH
.	TRBV29-1	SVTDGGARTQKLF
TRBD1	TRBV7-9	SSSPRTGSEKLF
TRBD1	TRBV9	ASSRDRGDTEAF
.	TRBV29-1	SVVRTRDTDTQY
TRBD2	TRBV19	ASSGLAGGLEQF
.	TRBV5-1	ASSLASGEQY
TRBD1	TRBV19	ASSRGDRRNGYT
.	TRBV5-4	ASSLSGRGNTGELF
.	TRBV11-1	ASSLAGVQETQY
.	TRBV27	ASSLTRVDTQY
.	TRBV27	ASSKQGPRMNTEAF
.	TRBV6-1	ASSARESSYNEQF
TRBD1	TRBV5-1	ASSLDRGLGKLF
TRBD2	TRBV11-3	ASSFQREGFTDTQY
.	TRBV6-5	ASSYSHRVNSPLH
TRBD1	TRBV7-7	ASSLGTGTNEKLF
TRBD2	TRBV7-7	AVSSGRAGGNEQF
TRBD2	TRBV27	ASSLAGVMVTGELF
TRBD1	TRBV6-1	ASSFNRGQGNTIY
.	TRBV5-1	ASRSIRTGVGTEAF
TRBD1	TRBV7-9	ASSSNRGEAYEQY
TRBD1	TRBV27	ASSLYRPQLRDRGLGGANVLT
.	TRBV28	ASSLGGKGDEKLF
TRBD2	TRBV7-9	ASSFPGLVETQY
TRBD1	TRBV4-1	ASSPTGVVGDTGELF
TRBD1	TRBV5-1	ASSPTDRAVYT
.	TRBV18	ASSPPPTSPEQY
.	TRBV28	ASSPRGRGDQPQH
.	TRBV11-2	ASSLGTGTEAF
TRBD1	TRBV14	ASSQRVLPGTGLYNEQF
.	TRBV11-1	ASRRRSDSSYNEQF
.	TRBV5-1	ASSLDPRGGYT
TRBD2	TRBV4-2	ASSQESTGTSGLDEQF
TRBD1	TRBV7-8	ASSLVLRWDRGSAGANVLT
.	TRBV2	ASRTRRGMNTEAF
.	TRBV7-9	ASSLALYGSGTDTQY
.	TRBV6-5	ASSYTGRTNEKLF
.	TRBV21-1	ASSLLARVYEQY
TRBD2	TRBV7-8	ASSLGLASSYNEQF
.	TRBV19	ASSPSARVYEQY
TRBD2	TRBV29-1	SVVEQAGVYEQY
.	TRBV5-1	ASSQSTTGNTIY
TRBD1	TRBV7-8	ASSSRTGTGELF
.	TRBV27	ASSSVSTEAF
TRBD2	TRBV29-1	SVGTSGRNTGELF
.	TRBV18	ASSPGPWGGPQPQH
TRBD1	TRBV14	ASSPPGTGTWVKTQY
.	TRBV6-6	ASSSRDSYLYEQY
TRBD2	TRBV27	ASKSGSTDTQY
TRBD2	TRBV18	ASSPRGGAQY
.	TRBV7-8	ASSFTTENRLYGNTEAF
.	TRBV4-2	ASSQEGASPYEQY
TRBD1	TRBV18	ASSPRTGEGQPQH
TRBD2	TRBV9	ASSVGGSGSVGELF
TRBD1	TRBV4-1	ASSHQKGQGYEQF
TRBD1	TRBV13	ASSSTTGAYEQY